The 27 T cell receptor beta chains given below trace back to one sample, sequenced in a study of preoperative IRX-2 immunotherapy in early breast cancer. Stated treatment: preoperative locoregional IRX-2 cytokine immunotherapy. Some clones are missing from TCRdb's copy, which holds only in-frame ones; the method was immunoSEQ multiplex PCR. Of around 88,000 clones detected, 86% appear once; the ten largest clones hold about 2%. The specimen was tumor tissue, collected after IRX-2 immunotherapy. These receptors were taken from a human donor with breast cancer.

The J gene is TRBJ1-2, the V gene TRBV10-1; D gene uncertain. Germline CDR1 is WNHNN and CDR2 is SYGVQD (reference sequence). V dropped 0 bases and J dropped 8 bases, with 10 bases sitting between them. This CDR3 has 13 residues. CDR3 residues: CASSESRQSGYTF. The CDR3, as DNA: TGCGCCAGCAGTGAGTCGCGCCAGAGCGGCTACACCTTC.

The chain uses TRBV18 and TRBJ1-3, with D perhaps matching TRBD1 (6 bases). Trimming stripped 6 bases from V and 0 bases from J, with 15 bases between. Germline CDR1 reads KGHSH; CDR2 reads LQKENI. The CDR3 has 16 amino acids. CDR3 nucleotides: TGTGCCAGCTCCCGAGGGGGGGAGTCCTCTGGAAACACCATATATTTT. Its protein is CASSRGGESSGNTIYF. Combining the CDR3 with reference TRBV18 and TRBJ1-3 gives the whole variable domain NAGVMQNPRHLVRRRGQEARLRCSPMKGHSHVYWYRQLPEEGLKFMVYLQKENIIDESGMPKERFSAEFPKEGPSILRIQQVVRGDSAAYFCASSRGGESSGNTIYFGEGSWLTVV.

This chain connects TRBV19 to TRBJ1-3, with a tentative D call TRBD1 (5 bases). This CDR3 has 14 residues. V lost 8 bases, J lost 0 bases, and 11 bases lay in between. Germline V gene sequence: CDR1 LNHDA, CDR2 SQIVND (reference sequence). CDR3 nucleotide sequence: TGTGCCAGTGTTCACGACAGCTCTGGAAACACCATATATTTT. Translation: CASVHDSSGNTIYF. Combining the CDR3 with reference TRBV19 and TRBJ1-3 gives the whole variable domain DGGITQSPKYLFRKEGQNVTLSCEQNLNHDAMYWYRQDPGQGLRLIYYSQIVNDFQKGDIAEGYSVSREKKESFPLTVTSAQKNPTAFYLCASVHDSSGNTIYFGEGSWLTVV.

V and J are TRBV19 and TRBJ2-7; 9 bases align to TRBD1. V trimming: 7 bases; J trimming: 7 bases; junction bases outside the gene matches: 8. The CDR3 length is 13 residues. The germline V gene encodes CDR1 LNHDA and CDR2 SQIVND (reference sequence). CDR3 in DNA: TGTGCCAGTATGGGGACAGGGACCAGAGAGCAGTACTTC. It translates to CASMGTGTREQYF. Full variable domain (missing parts from reference TRBV19 and TRBJ2-7): DGGITQSPKYLFRKEGQNVTLSCEQNLNHDAMYWYRQDPGQGLRLIYYSQIVNDFQKGDIAEGYSVSREKKESFPLTVTSAQKNPTAFYLCASMGTGTREQYFGPGTRLTVT.

The chain joins TRBV29-1 to TRBJ2-2; TRBD2 aligns across 7 bases. V was clipped by 6 bases and J by 2 bases; unmatched bases: 6. The germline gives CDR1 SQVTM, CDR2 ANQGSEA. The CDR3 totals 14 residues. CDR3 nucleotides: TGCAGCGTCGTCGGGACTATAAACACCGGGGAGCTGTTTTTT. It codes for CSVVGTINTGELFF.

This sequence joins TRBV28 and TRBJ1-4; the D gene is possibly TRBD1 (5 bases). V was cut by 3 bases and J by 6 bases, with 14 bases left in between. The germline CDR1 and CDR2 sequences are MDHEN and SYDVKM. The CDR3 sequence is 15 residues long. CDR3 loop: CASSLGGGRYEKLFF. As DNA, the CDR3 is TGTGCCAGCAGTTTGGGTGGGGGGAGGTATGAAAAACTGTTTTTT.

The gene calls are TRBV18 and TRBJ2-1; tentatively, D is TRBD1 (5 bases). Trimming removed 0 bases at V and 0 bases at J, with 6 bases between. Germline V gives CDR1 KGHSH, CDR2 LQKENI. This CDR3 is built from 15 residues. The DNA of the CDR3 is TGTGCCAGCTCACCACCCAGGGTCTCCTACAATGAGCAGTTCTTC. It specifies CASSPPRVSYNEQFF.

This chain connects TRBV19 to TRBJ2-4, with TRBD1 identical over 9 bases. Losses at the gene ends were 8 bases for V and 3 bases for J; bases not matched to a gene: 8. The CDR3 has 15 residues. CDR1 and CDR2 (germline): LNHDA, SQIVND (reference sequence). In nucleotides, the CDR3 is TGTGCCAGTCAACCGGGACAGGGAGACAAAAACATTCAGTACTTC. Amino acid sequence: CASQPGQGDKNIQYF.

The table lists this clone with a count of one. V and J are TRBV5-1 and TRBJ1-1; 8 nucleotides agree with TRBD1. Germline CDR1 SGHRS, CDR2 YFSETQ. V lost 4 bases and J lost 1; bases outside the gene matches: 9. The CDR3 totals 16 residues. The CDR3 sequence is CASSITGGATNTEAFF. CDR3 sequence (DNA): TGCGCCAGCAGCATAACAGGGGGTGCGACGAACACTGAAGCTTTCTTT.

The chain carries TRBV5-1 and TRBJ2-2; 11 nucleotides align to TRBD2. The CDR3 runs to 16 residues. Germline V gene sequence: CDR1 SGHRS, CDR2 YFSETQ. After removal of 4 bases from V and 1 base from J, the junction contained 3 bases not matched to a gene. CDR3 sequence (DNA): TGCGCCAGCAGCAGAGGGACTAGCGGGAACACCGGGGAGCTGTTTTTT. It codes for CASSRGTSGNTGELFF.

J is TRBJ2-5 and V is TRBV18; 10 positions match TRBD2. The CDR3 spans 15 residues. With 4 bases clipped from V and 3 bases from J, the junction kept 5 bases outside the gene matches. The V gene's germline CDR1 is KGHSH and CDR2 LQKENI. In DNA, the CDR3 is TGTGCCAGCTCACGAAGTCTAGCGGGGGAAGAGACCCAGTACTTC. Its protein product is CASSRSLAGEETQYF.

This rearrangement joins TRBV23-1 to TRBJ2-1; 7 bases are shared with TRBD2. TRBV23-1 is an ORF; its function is uncertain. J gave up 6 bases and V 6 bases, and 11 bases lay outside the gene matches. The CDR3 length is 15 residues. CDR3 residues: CASSSLAGQGNEQFF. The CDR3 DNA follows: TGCGCCAGCAGCTCCTTAGCGGGTCAGGGCAATGAGCAGTTCTTC.

V gene TRBV10-2 combines with J gene TRBJ2-5; TRBD1 aligns across 10 bases. With V trimmed by 5 bases and J by 4 bases, 7 bases remained unmatched. From germline, CDR1 is WSHSY and CDR2 SAAADI. The CDR3 is 15 residues long. This CDR3 is CASSPPTGGAETQYF. The CDR3 DNA follows: TGCGCCAGCAGTCCTCCGACAGGGGGCGCAGAGACCCAGTACTTC.

A remark on this clone: Other DNA sequences from this sample encode an identical CDR3 as well. The chain is built from TRBV19 and TRBJ2-1; 10 nucleotides line up with TRBD2. Germline CDR1 and CDR2: LNHDA and SQIVND (reference sequence). This CDR3 spans 15 amino acids. Trimming took 4 bases from V and 2 from J; bases not matched to a gene: 2. The CDR3 nucleotides are TGTGCCAGTAGTAGGACTAGCGGAACCTACAATGAGCAGTTCTTC. This gives the protein CASSRTSGTYNEQFF.

This clone came up a few times. The rearrangement links TRBV7-6 to TRBJ2-1; 11 nucleotides agree with TRBD2. Germline-derived CDR1 and CDR2 are SGHVS and FNYEAQ. The CDR3 runs to 16 residues. The ends lost 5 bases at V and 1 base at J; junction bases unmatched: 4. This chain's CDR3 is CASSPRTSGSYNEQFF. CDR3 bases: TGTGCCAGCAGCCCCCGGACTAGCGGGTCCTACAATGAGCAGTTCTTC.

The rearrangement uses TRBV6-8 and TRBJ1-3, with D possibly matching TRBD1 (6 bases). V gave up 6 bases and J gave up 0 bases, with 15 bases separating them. This CDR3 contains 16 residues. The germline V gene has CDR1 MNHGY and CDR2 SAAAGT. The CDR3 loop is CASRGDTANSGNTIYF. The CDR3 DNA reads as TGTGCCAGCAGGGGGGACACGGCAAACTCTGGAAACACCATATATTTT.

The chain recombines TRBV5-1 with TRBJ1-5, with 7 bases identical to TRBD1. CDR3 length equals 15 residues. The V gene's germline CDR1 is SGHRS and CDR2 YFSETQ. Losses at the gene ends were 0 bases for V and 7 bases for J; bases not matched to a gene: 7. CDR3 coding DNA: TGCGCCAGCAGCTTGGGACAGGGAAAAGGACAGCCCCAGCATTTT. Amino acids: CASSLGQGKGQPQHF.

V gene TRBV30 combines with J gene TRBJ1-3, with a tentative D call TRBD1 (5 bases). The germline CDR1 and CDR2 sequences are GTSNPN and SVGIG (reference sequence). The CDR3 consists of 15 residues. With 5 bases removed from V and 0 bases from J, the gap between germline ends came to 14 bases. In nucleotides, the CDR3 is TGTGCCTGGGAACCTCCAGGGCTCTCTGGAAACACCATATATTTT. This encodes CAWEPPGLSGNTIYF.

V is TRBV29-1 and J is TRBJ2-7; unclear D gene. Trimming took off 4 bases at V and 2 bases at J, with 12 bases between the two ends. Germline loops: CDR1 SQVTM, CDR2 ANQGSEA. The CDR3 contains 13 residues. CDR3 protein: CSVVDGPPYEQYF. The CDR3 DNA sequence: TGCAGCGTTGTAGATGGACCTCCCTACGAGCAGTACTTC.

As to this clone: This sample also contains other DNA sequences that code for the same CDR3. The chain links TRBV5-1 to TRBJ1-5; no reliable D call. The germline CDR1 and CDR2 sequences are SGHRS and YFSETQ. The CDR3 is 15 amino acids. Trimming pared 0 bases from V and 1 base from J, leaving 8 bases between. The CDR3 DNA reads as TGCGCCAGCAGCTTGGGGGGTTTGAGCAATCAGCCCCAGCATTTT. It encodes CASSLGGLSNQPQHF.

This clone was seen a few times. The rearrangement joins TRBV15 to TRBJ2-1; 7 bases agree with TRBD2. With V trimmed by 1 base and J by 9 bases, 12 bases remained unmatched. Germline V lookup: CDR1 LNHNV, CDR2 YYDKDF (reference sequence). The CDR3 consists of 16 residues. The chain's CDR3 is CATSRGGVPREGEQFF. The CDR3 nucleotides are TGTGCCACCAGCAGAGGGGGAGTTCCAAGGGAGGGTGAGCAGTTCTTC.

The chain combines TRBV5-1 with TRBJ1-1; possibly TRBD1 for D (6 bases). Germline assignment: CDR1 SGHRS and CDR2 YFSETQ. This CDR3 is 15 amino acids long. V lost 0 bases, J lost 1 base, and 10 bases lay in between. CDR3 protein: CASSLGGPKNTEAFF. CDR3 nucleotides: TGCGCCAGCAGCTTGGGGGGGCCCAAGAACACTGAAGCTTTCTTT.

V usage is TRBV30 and J usage is TRBJ2-6; D remains unclear. Per the germline V gene, CDR1 is GTSNPN and CDR2 is SVGIG (reference sequence). This CDR3 comprises 15 residues. V lost 0 bases to trimming and J lost 0 bases, with 6 bases between them. The CDR3 here is CAWSVLGSGANVLTF. In nucleotides, the CDR3 is TGTGCCTGGAGTGTACTGGGCTCTGGGGCCAACGTCCTGACTTTC.

This chain links TRBV11-3 with TRBJ2-1; the D gene is possibly TRBD2 (6 bases). The germline CDR1 and CDR2 sequences are SGHNT and YENEEA. V gave up 5 bases and J gave up 5 bases, with 13 bases separating them. The length of the CDR3 is 14 residues. This CDR3 reads CASSRPGGDNEQFF. DNA for the CDR3: TGTGCCAGCAGCCGTCCGGGCGGGGACAATGAGCAGTTCTTC.

This clone was seen once. This chain connects TRBV6-8 to TRBJ1-1; weak D call: TRBD1 (5 bases). V was trimmed by 7 bases and J by 0 bases, leaving 15 bases between them. Per germline, CDR1 MNHGY and CDR2 SAAAGT. This CDR3 has 15 amino acids. This chain's CDR3 is CASTVAGTMNTEAFF. CDR3 DNA: TGTGCCAGCACGGTGGCAGGGACCATGAACACTGAAGCTTTCTTT.

This clone was seen once. The chain combines TRBV29-1 with TRBJ2-3; D gene ambiguous. V lost 3 bases and J lost 3, with 7 bases in between. CDR3 length: 12 residues. CDR1 and CDR2 (germline): SQVTM, ANQGSEA. CDR3 region: CSVDTVTDTQYF. CDR3 DNA: TGCAGCGTTGATACCGTTACAGATACGCAGTATTTT.

The gene calls are TRBV7-6 and TRBJ2-7, with D possibly being TRBD1 (5 bases). V lost 3 bases and J lost 12, with 21 bases in between. This CDR3 is 14 amino acids long. Per the germline V gene, CDR1 is SGHVS and CDR2 is FNYEAQ. The CDR3 reads CASSLSGQGLRRYF. CDR3 DNA: TGTGCCAGCAGCTTGTCCGGGCAGGGTCTACGAAGGTACTTC.